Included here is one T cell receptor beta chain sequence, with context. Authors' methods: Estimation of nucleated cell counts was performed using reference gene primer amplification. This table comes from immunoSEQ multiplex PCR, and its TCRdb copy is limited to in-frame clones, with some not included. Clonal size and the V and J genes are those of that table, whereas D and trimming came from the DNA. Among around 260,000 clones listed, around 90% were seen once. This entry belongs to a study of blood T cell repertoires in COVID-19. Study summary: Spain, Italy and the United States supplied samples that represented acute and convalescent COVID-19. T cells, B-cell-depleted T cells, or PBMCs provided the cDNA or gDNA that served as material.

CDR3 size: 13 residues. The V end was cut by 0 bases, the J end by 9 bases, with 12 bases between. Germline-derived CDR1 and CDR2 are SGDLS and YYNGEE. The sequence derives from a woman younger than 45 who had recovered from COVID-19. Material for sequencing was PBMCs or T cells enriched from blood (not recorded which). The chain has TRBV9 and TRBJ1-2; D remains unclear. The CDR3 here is CASSVGAADSYTF. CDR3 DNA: TGTGCCAGCAGCGTAGGGGCAGCGGATAGCTACACCTTC. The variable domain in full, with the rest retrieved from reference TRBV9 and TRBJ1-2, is DSGVTQTPKHLITATGQRVTLRCSPRSGDLSVYWYQQSLDQGLQFLIQYYNGEERAKGNILERFSAQQFPDLHSELNLSSLELGDSALYFCASSVGAADSYTFGSGTRLTVV.